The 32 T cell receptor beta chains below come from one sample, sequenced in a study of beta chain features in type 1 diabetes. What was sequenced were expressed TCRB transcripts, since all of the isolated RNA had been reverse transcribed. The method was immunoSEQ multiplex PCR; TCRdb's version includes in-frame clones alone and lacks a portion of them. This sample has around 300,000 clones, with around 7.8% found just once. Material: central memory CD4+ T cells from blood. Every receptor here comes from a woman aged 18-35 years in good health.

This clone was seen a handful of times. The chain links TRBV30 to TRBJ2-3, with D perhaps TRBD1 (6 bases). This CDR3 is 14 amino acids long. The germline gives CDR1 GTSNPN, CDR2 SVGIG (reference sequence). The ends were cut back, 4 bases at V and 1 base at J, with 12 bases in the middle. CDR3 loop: CAWTGVAGTDTQYF. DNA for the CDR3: TGTGCCTGGACAGGGGTGGCCGGCACAGATACGCAGTATTTT.

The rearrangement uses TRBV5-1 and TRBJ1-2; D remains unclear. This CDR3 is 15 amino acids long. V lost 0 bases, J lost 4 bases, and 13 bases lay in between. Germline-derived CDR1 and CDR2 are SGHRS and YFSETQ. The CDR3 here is CASSLEDSASYGYTF. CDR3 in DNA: TGCGCCAGCAGCTTGGAGGACTCCGCGAGCTATGGCTACACCTTC.

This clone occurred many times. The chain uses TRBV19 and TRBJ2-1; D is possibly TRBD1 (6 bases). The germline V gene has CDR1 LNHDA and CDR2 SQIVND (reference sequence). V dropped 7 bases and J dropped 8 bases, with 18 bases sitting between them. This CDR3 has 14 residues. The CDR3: CASTDRTAEDEQFF. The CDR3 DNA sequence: TGTGCCAGTACCGATCGGACAGCAGAGGATGAGCAGTTCTTC. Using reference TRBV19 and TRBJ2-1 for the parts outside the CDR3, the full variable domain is DGGITQSPKYLFRKEGQNVTLSCEQNLNHDAMYWYRQDPGQGLRLIYYSQIVNDFQKGDIAEGYSVSREKKESFPLTVTSAQKNPTAFYLCASTDRTAEDEQFFGPGTRLTVL.

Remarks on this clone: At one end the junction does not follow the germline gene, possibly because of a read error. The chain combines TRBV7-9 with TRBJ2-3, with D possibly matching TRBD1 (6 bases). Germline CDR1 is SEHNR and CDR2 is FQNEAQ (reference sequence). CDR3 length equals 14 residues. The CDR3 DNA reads TGCGCCCCTACGGCCAGGGGTCGGCCAGATACGCAGTATTTT. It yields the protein CAPTARGRPDTQYF.

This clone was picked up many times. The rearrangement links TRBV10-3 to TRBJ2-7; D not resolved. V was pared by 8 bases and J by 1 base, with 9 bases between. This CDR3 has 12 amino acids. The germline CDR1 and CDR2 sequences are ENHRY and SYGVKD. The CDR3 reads CAISSLSYEQYF. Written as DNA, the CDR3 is TGTGCCATCTCATCGCTTTCCTACGAGCAGTACTTC.

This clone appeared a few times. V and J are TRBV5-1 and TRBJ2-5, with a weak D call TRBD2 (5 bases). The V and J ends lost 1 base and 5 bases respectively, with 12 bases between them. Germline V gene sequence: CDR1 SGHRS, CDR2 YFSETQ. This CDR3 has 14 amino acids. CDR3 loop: CASSLTTIQETQYF. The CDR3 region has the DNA TGCGCCAGCAGCTTGACGACTATCCAGGAGACCCAGTACTTC.

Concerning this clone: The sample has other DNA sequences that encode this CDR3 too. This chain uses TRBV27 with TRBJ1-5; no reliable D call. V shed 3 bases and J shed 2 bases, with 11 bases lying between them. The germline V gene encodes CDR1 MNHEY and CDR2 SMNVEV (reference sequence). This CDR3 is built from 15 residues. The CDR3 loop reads CASSLVGAGNQPQHF. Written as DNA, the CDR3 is TGTGCCAGCAGTTTGGTGGGCGCGGGCAATCAGCCCCAGCATTTT.

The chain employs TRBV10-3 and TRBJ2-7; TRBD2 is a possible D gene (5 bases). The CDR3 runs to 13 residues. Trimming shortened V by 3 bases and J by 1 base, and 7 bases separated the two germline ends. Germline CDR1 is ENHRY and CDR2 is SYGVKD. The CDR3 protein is CAISERGSYEQYF. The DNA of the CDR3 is TGTGCCATCAGTGAACGGGGATCCTACGAGCAGTACTTC.

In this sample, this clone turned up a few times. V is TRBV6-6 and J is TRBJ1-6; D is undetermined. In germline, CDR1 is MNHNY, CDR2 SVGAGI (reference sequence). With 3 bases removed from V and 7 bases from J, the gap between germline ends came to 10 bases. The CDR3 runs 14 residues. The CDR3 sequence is CASSYGEPNSPLHF. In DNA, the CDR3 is TGTGCCAGCAGTTATGGGGAGCCGAATTCACCCCTCCACTTT.

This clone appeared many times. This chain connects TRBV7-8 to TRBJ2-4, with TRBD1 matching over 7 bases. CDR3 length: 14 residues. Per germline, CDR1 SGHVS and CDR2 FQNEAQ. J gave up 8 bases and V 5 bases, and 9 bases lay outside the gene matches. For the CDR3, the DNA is TGTGCCAGCAGCCCACGAGAGGGGGCGGACATTCAGTACTTC. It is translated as CASSPREGADIQYF.

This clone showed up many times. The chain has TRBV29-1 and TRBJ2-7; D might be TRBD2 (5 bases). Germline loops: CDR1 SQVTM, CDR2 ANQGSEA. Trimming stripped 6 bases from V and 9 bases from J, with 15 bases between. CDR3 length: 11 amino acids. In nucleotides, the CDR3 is TGCAGCGTCCTACTAGGAATTGTGCAGTACGTC. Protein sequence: CSVLLGIVQYV.

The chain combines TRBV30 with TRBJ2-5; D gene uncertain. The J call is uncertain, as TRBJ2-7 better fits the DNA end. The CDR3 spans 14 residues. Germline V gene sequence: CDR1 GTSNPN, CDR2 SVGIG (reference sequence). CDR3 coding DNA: TGTGCCTGGTCCAGTCCCTACGGCCTTCGCGAGCAGTACTTC. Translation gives CAWSSPYGLREQYF.

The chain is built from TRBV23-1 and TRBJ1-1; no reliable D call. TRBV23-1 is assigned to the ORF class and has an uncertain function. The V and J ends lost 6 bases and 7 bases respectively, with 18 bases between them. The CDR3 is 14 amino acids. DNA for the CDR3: TGCGCCAGCAGCCAAGGCGGGGTTGGGGATGAAGCTTTCTTT. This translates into CASSQGGVGDEAFF.

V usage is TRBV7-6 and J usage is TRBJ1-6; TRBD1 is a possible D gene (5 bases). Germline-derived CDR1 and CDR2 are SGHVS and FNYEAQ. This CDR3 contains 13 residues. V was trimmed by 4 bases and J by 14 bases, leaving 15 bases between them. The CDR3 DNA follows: TGTGCCAGCAGCTCCGGACGGGGGATAACCCTCCACTTT. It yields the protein CASSSGRGITLHF. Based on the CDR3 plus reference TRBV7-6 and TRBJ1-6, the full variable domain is GAGVSQSPRYKVTKRGQDVALRCDPISGHVSLYWYRQALGQGPEFLTYFNYEAQQDKSGLPNDRFSAERPEGSISTLTIQRTEQRDSAMYRCASSSGRGITLHFGNGTRLTVT.

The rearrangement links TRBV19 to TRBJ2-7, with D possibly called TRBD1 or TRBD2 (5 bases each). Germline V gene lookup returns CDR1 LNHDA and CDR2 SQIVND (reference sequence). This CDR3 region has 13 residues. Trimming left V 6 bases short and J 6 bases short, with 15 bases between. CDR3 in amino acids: CASSPSGAGEQYV. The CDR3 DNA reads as TGTGCCAGTAGCCCCTCCGGGGCAGGCGAGCAGTACGTC.

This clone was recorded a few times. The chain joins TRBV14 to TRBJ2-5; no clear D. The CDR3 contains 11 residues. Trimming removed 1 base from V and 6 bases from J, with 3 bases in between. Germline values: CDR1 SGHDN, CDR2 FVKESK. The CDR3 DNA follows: TGTGCCAGCAGCCAAGGTCAGACCCAGTACTTC. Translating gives CASSQGQTQYF.

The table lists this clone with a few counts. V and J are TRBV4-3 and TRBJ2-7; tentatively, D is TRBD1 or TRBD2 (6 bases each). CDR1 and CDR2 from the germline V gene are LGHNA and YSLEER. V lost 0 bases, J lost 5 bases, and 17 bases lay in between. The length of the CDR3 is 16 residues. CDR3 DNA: TGCGCCAGCAGCCAAGACTGGGGGCGGGGACGGGACGAGCAGTACTTC. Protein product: CASSQDWGRGRDEQYF.

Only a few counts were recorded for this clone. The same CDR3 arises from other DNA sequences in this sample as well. The CDR3 DNA is TGCAGCGTTGGTGACAGGGGCACAGATACGCAGTATTTT. Its protein is CSVGDRGTDTQYF. J is TRBJ2-3 and V is TRBV29-1, with TRBD1 identical over 7 bases. CDR1 and CDR2 from the germline V gene are SQVTM and ANQGSEA. Losses at the gene ends were 4 bases for V and 1 base for J; bases not matched to a gene: 2. The CDR3 is made up of 13 amino acids.

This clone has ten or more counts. Here the CDR3 DNA reads TGCGCCAGCAGCGTGGGACTAGCGGTAGGAGATACGCAGTATTTT. Translation: CASSVGLAVGDTQYF. The chain combines TRBV5-1 with TRBJ2-3, with 11 nucleotides matching TRBD2. Germline V gene lookup returns CDR1 SGHRS and CDR2 YFSETQ. J lost 5 bases, V lost 4 bases, and 6 bases had no gene match. This CDR3 contains 15 residues. The full variable domain, with the rest looked up from reference TRBV5-1 and TRBJ2-3, is KAGVTQTPRYLIKTRGQQVTLSCSPISGHRSVSWYQQTPGQGLQFLFEYFSETQRNKGNFPGRFSGRQFSNSRSEMNVSTLELGDSALYLCASSVGLAVGDTQYFGPGTRLTVL.

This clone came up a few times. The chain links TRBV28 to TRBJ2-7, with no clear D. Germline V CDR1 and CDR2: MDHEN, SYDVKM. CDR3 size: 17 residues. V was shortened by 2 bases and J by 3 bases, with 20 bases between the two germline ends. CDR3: CASSLSLGSMSHYEQYV. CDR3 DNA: TGTGCCAGCAGTTTAAGTCTGGGGTCCATGAGTCACTACGAGCAGTACGTC.

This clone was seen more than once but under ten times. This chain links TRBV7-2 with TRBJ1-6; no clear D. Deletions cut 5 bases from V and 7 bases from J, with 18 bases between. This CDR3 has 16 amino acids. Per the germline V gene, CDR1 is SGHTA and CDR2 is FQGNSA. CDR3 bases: TGTGCCAGCAGCCAAATGGCCGGCAATAACAATTCACCCCTCCACTTT. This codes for CASSQMAGNNNSPLHF. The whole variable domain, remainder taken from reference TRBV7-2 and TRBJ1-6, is GAGVSQSPSNKVTEKGKDVELRCDPISGHTALYWYRQSLGQGLEFLIYFQGNSAPDKSGLPSDRFSAERTGGSVSTLTIQRTQQEDSAVYLCASSQMAGNNNSPLHFGNGTRLTVT.

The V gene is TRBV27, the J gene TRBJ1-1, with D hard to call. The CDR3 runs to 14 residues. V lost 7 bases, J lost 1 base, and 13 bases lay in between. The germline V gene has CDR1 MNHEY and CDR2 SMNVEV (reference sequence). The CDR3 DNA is TGTGCCAGCAAGCCGCAAAGACAGAACACTGAAGCTTTCTTT. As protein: CASKPQRQNTEAFF.

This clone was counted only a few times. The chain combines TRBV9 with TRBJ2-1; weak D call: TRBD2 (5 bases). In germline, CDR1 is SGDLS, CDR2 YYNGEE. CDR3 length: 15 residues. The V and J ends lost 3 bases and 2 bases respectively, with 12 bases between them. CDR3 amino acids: CASSELAATYNEQFF. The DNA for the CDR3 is TGTGCCAGCAGCGAGCTAGCCGCGACCTACAATGAGCAGTTCTTC.

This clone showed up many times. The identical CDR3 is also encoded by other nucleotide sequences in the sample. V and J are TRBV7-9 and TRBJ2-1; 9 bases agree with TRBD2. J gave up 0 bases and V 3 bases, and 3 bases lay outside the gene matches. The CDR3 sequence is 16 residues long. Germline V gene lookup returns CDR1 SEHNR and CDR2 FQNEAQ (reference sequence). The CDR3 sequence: CASSLSLAGSYNEQFF. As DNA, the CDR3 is TGTGCCAGCAGCTTGTCACTAGCGGGCTCCTACAATGAGCAGTTCTTC.

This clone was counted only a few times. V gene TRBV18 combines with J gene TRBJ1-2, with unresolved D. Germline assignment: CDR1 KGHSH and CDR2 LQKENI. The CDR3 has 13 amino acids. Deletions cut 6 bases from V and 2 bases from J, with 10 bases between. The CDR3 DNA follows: TGTGCCAGCTCCTCAACAGTCAACTATGGCTACACCTTC. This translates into CASSSTVNYGYTF.

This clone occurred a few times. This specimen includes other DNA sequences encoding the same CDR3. The CDR3 here is CASSGRGNTEAFF. In DNA form, the CDR3 reads TGTGCCAGCAGCGGAAGGGGGAACACTGAAGCTTTCTTT. The chain joins TRBV2 to TRBJ1-1; maybe TRBD1 (5 bases). V was clipped by 6 bases and J by 1 base, with 9 bases between them. Germline V gene data show CDR1 as SNHLY and CDR2 as FYNNEI. The CDR3 length is 13 residues.

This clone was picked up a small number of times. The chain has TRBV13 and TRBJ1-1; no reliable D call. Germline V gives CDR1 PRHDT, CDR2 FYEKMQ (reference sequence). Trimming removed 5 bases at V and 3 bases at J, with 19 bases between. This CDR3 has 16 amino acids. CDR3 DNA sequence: TGTGCCAGCAGCCAGGCGGCGGTGGGGTCGGACACTGAAGCTTTCTTT. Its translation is CASSQAAVGSDTEAFF.

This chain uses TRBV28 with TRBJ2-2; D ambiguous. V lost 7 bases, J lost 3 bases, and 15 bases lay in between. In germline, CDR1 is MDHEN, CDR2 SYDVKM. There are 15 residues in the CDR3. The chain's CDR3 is CASTYTDGHTGELFF. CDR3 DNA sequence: TGTGCCAGCACCTATACGGACGGTCACACCGGGGAGCTGTTTTTT.

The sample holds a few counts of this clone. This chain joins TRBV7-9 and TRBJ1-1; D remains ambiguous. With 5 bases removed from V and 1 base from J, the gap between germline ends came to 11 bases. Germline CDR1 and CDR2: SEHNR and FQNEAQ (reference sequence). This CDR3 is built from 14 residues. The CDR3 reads CASSTKTENTEAFF. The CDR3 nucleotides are TGTGCCAGCAGCACAAAAACAGAGAACACTGAAGCTTTCTTT.

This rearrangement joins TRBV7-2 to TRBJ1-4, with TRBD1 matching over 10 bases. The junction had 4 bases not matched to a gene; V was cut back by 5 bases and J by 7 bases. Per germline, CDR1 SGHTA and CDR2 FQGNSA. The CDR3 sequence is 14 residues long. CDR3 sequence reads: CASSRDRGGEKLFF. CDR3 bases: TGTGCCAGCAGCAGGGACAGGGGAGGTGAAAAACTGTTTTTT.

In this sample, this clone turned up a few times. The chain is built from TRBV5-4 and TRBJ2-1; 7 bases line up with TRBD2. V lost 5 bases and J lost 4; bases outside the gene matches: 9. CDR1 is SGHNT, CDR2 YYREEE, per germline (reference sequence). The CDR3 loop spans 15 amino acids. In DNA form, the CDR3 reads TGTGCCAGCAGTCGAGCGGGGCCTTCTTACAATGAGCAGTTCTTC. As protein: CASSRAGPSYNEQFF.

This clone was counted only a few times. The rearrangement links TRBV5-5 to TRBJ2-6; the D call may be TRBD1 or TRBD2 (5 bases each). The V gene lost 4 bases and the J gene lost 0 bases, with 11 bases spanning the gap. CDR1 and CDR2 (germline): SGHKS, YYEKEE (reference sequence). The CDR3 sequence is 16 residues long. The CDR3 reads CASSPGRNSGANVLTF. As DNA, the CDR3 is TGTGCCAGCAGCCCGGGACGCAACTCTGGGGCCAACGTCCTGACTTTC.